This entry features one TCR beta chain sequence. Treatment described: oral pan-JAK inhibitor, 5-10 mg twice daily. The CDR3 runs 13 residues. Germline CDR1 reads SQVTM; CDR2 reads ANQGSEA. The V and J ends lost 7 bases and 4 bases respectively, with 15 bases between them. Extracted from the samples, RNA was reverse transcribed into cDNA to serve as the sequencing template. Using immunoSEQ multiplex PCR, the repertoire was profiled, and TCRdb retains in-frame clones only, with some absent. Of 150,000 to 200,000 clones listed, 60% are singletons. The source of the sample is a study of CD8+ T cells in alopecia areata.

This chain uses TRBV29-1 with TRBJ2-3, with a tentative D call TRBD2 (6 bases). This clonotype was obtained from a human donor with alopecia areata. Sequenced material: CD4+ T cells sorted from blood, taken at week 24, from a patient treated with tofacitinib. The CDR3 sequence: CSGLRLGADTQYF. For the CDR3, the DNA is TGCAGCGGCCTGCGACTAGGAGCAGATACGCAGTATTTT.